Sequencing of this T cell receptor (beta chain) was carried out in a study of T-cell reconstitution after alpha-beta-depleted transplantation in children. Findings of the study overall: Surviving recipient cells, namely T cells and thymic progenitors, were the source of high day-60 TCRbeta diversity in some patients. About two months after transplant, alpha-beta T cells reportedly came from several hundred expanded graft clones.

This CDR3 region has 19 residues. Looked up from germline, CDR1 is LGHNA and CDR2 is YSLEER. The junction had 14 bases not matched to a gene; V was cut back by 0 bases and J by 6 bases. A remark on this clonotype: Its antigen is not identified.

This sample's TCRbeta library carried unique molecular identifier barcodes. MiXCR, run by TCRdb on the PCR reads, gives a single entry per CDR3 protein. The sample lists around 490,000 distinct CDR3 sequences; about an eighth were seen once. This chain connects TRBV4-3 to TRBJ2-1, with TRBD2 matching over 10 bases. The clonotype originates from a female patient aged 2-10 years who had a stem cell transplant for aplastic anemia, so the T cells may come from the graft donor. Sequenced here: PBMCs, mostly from graft donor cells, sampled 180 days after TCRalphabeta/CD19-depleted stem cell transplant. Here the CDR3 DNA reads TGCGCCAGCAGCCAAGAATTTTCTTGGAGACTAGCGGGCCGCAATGAGCAGTTCTTC. It encodes CASSQEFSWRLAGRNEQFF.